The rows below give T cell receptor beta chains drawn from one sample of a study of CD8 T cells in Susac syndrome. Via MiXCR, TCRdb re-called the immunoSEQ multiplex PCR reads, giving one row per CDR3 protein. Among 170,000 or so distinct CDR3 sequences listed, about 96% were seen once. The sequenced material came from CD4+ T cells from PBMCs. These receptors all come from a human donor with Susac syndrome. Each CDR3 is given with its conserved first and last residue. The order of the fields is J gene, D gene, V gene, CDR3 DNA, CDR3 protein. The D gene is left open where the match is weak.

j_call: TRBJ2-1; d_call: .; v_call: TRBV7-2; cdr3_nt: TGTGCCAGCAGCTCCCGGTCTGCTGGATACAATGAGCAGTTCTTC; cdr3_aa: CASSSRSAGYNEQFF
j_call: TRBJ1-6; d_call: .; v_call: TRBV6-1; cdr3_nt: TGTGCCAGCAAAGGCGAGCAGAGTAATTCACCCCTCCACTTT; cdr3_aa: CASKGEQSNSPLHF
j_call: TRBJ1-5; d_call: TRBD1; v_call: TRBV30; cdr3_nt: TGTGCCTGGAGTCGACAGGGATCGGAACCCCAGCATTTT; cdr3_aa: CAWSRQGSEPQHF
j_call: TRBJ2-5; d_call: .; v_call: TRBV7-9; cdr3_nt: TGTGCCAGCAGCTCCCGACAGAGAAAGACCCAGTACTTC; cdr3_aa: CASSSRQRKTQYF
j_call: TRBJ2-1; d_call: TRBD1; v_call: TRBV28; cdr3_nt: TGTGCCAGCAGTTCGCCGGGACAGGGTTATAATGAGCAGTTCTTC; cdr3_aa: CASSSPGQGYNEQFF
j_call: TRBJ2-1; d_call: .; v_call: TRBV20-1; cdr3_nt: TGCAGTGCGCAGCTGGGGGGAAATGAGCAGTTCTTC; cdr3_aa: CSAQLGGNEQFF
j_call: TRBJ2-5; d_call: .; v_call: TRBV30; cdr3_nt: TGTGCCTGGGGACCCGACAGGACTCAAGAGACCCAGTACTTC; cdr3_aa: CAWGPDRTQETQYF
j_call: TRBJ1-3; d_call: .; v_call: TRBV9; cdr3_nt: TGTGCCAGCAGTAGAACAACTGACTCTGGAAACACCATATATTTT; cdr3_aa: CASSRTTDSGNTIYF
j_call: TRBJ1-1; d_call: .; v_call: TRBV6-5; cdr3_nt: TGTGCCAGCACCAAGGGGGTGGGTTCACCGAATCGGGAATTT; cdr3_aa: CASTKGVGSPNREF
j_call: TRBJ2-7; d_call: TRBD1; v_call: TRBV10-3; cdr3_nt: TGTGCCATCAGAAGGCAGGGACAGGGGGCCGAGCAGTACTTC; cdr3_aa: CAIRRQGQGAEQYF
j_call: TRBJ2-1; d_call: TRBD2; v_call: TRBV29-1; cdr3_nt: TGCAGCGTTGTGACTAGCGGTTACAATGAGCAGTTCTTC; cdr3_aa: CSVVTSGYNEQFF
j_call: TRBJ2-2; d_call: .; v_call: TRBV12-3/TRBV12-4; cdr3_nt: TGTGCCAGCAGTTTGGGGCCCTCCGAGACCGGGGAGCTGTTTTTT; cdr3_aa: CASSLGPSETGELFF
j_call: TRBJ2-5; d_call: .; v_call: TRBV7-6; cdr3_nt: TGTGCCAGCAGCTTAGGCGCTTTAATGGGGGAGACCCAGTACTTC; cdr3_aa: CASSLGALMGETQYF
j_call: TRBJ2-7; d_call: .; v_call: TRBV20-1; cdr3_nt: TGCAGTGCTAGAGTTGGAAACGCGATGGCGATAAACGAGCAGTACTTC; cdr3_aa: CSARVGNAMAINEQYF
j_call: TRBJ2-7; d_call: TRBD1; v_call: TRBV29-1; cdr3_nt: TGCAGCGTTGGCCGGACAGGGGGCGAGCAGTACTTC; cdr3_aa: CSVGRTGGEQYF
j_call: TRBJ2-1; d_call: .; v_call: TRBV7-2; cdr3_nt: TGTGCCAGCAGCCCCCGGGGGGCGGTCCTCACGGGCAATGAGCAGTTCTTC; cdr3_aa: CASSPRGAVLTGNEQFF
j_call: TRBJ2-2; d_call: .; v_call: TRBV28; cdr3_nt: TGTGCCAGCAGTCTGTTTGGGGGGAATGAGAACACCGGGGAGCTGTTTTTT; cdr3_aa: CASSLFGGNENTGELFF
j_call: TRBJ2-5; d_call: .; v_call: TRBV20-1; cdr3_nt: TGCAGTGCTAGAGATAGGGCCAGGGTCCAAGAGACCCAGTACTTC; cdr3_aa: CSARDRARVQETQYF
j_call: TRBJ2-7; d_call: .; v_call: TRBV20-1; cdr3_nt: TGCAGTGTTACCGGGCCGATGGACTACGAGCAGTACTTC; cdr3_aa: CSVTGPMDYEQYF
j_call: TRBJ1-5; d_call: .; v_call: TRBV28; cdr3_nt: TGTGCCAGCAGTCAGGAAGATCAGCCCCAGCATTTT; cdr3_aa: CASSQEDQPQHF
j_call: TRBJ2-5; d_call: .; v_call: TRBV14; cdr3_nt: TGTGCCAGCAGCCCGGGCGGCGCGTACCAAGAGACCCAGTACTTC; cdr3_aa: CASSPGGAYQETQYF
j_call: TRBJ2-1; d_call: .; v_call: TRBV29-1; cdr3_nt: TGCAGCGACACCTTGGGCTACAATGAGCAGTTCTTC; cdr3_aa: CSDTLGYNEQFF